This is a list of T cell receptor beta chains from one sample in a study of OX40 agonist ivuxolimab in advanced cancers. Sequenced by immunoSEQ multiplex PCR; TCRdb stores in-frame clones only, minus some. The sample includes 35,000 or so clones, about 80% seen only once; the top ten take over 20%. This sample comprised CD4+ or CD8+ T cells sorted from blood, obtained in a trial of the OX40 agonist ivuxolimab. Every receptor here comes from an adult with an advanced solid tumor such as melanoma, head and neck, liver or kidney cancer. Each CDR3 is given with its conserved first and last residue. Fields, in order: CDR3 protein, CDR3 DNA, D gene, clone size, V gene, J gene. D genes are given only for firm matches. Rows may omit the clone size; those that give it use once, few, many or a size class.

CASSPGQSPAKNIQYF	TGTGCCAGCAGCCCCGGGCAGTCCCCCGCCAAAAACATTCAGTACTTC	.	.	TRBV7-3	TRBJ2-4
CASSVRGNEQFF	TGTGCCAGCAGTGTGAGAGGTAATGAGCAGTTCTTC	.	.	TRBV25-1	TRBJ2-1
CASSTGQGVNGYTF	TGTGCCAGCAGTACCGGACAGGGCGTCAATGGCTACACCTTC	TRBD1	.	TRBV6-6	TRBJ1-2
CASSVGDRGSNEQFF	TGTGCCAGCAGCGTAGGGGACAGGGGGTCTAATGAGCAGTTCTTC	TRBD1	once	TRBV9	TRBJ2-1
CASSPRTGEATQYF	TGTGCCAGCAGCCCAAGGACAGGGGAGGCAACCCAGTACTTC	TRBD1	.	TRBV7-2	TRBJ2-5
CASRFRGSPLHF	TGTGCCAGCAGATTCAGGGGCTCACCCCTCCACTTT	.	.	TRBV7-2	TRBJ1-6
CASSPLPGESNQPQHF	TGTGCCAGCAGCCCCCTCCCGGGAGAAAGCAATCAGCCCCAGCATTTT	.	.	TRBV7-9	TRBJ1-5
CASSRIGPLNYNEQFF	TGTGCCAGCAGCCGGATCGGGCCTCTAAACTACAATGAGCAGTTCTTC	.	.	TRBV5-6	TRBJ2-1
CASSLDGTDGNTIYF	TGCGCCAGCAGCTTGGATGGGACAGACGGAAACACCATATATTTT	TRBD1	.	TRBV5-1	TRBJ1-3
CASSIPGQNTEAFF	TGTGCCAGTAGTATACCAGGGCAGAACACTGAAGCTTTCTTT	.	.	TRBV19	TRBJ1-1
CASRSDSPLHF	TGTGCCAGCAGAAGTGATTCACCCCTCCACTTT	.	.	TRBV28	TRBJ1-6
CASSARGIPEETQYF	TGTGCCAGCAGCGCCCGGGGGATACCGGAGGAGACCCAGTACTTC	.	few	TRBV7-3	TRBJ2-5
CASSSSGVGKNIQYF	TGTGCCAGTAGCAGTTCAGGGGTCGGCAAAAACATTCAGTACTTC	.	.	TRBV19	TRBJ2-4
CASSQEYNEQFF	TGTGCCAGCAGCCAAGAATACAATGAGCAGTTCTTC	.	.	TRBV14	TRBJ2-1
CASSPRGSLEGDEKLFF	TGTGCCAGCAGCCCCCGGGGCTCCCTCGAGGGGGATGAAAAACTGTTTTTT	.	.	TRBV7-9	TRBJ1-4
CSARRETRAFF	TGCAGTGCGCGGAGGGAGACCCGAGCTTTCTTT	.	few	TRBV20-1	TRBJ1-1
CAWTSSYNSPLHF	TGTGCCTGGACGAGCTCCTATAATTCACCCCTCCACTTT	.	.	TRBV15	TRBJ1-6